Each of the 8 T cell receptor beta chains below was sequenced from the same sample in a study of blood T cell repertoires in COVID-19. The repertoire was sequenced with immunoSEQ multiplex PCR; TCRdb's copy has only in-frame clones and lacks some. The sample gives about 200,000 clones, around 83% of which show up once; less than 6% is in the top ten. The specimen was peripheral blood. These receptors originate from a woman between 70 and 85 years old with COVID-19, enrolled during active disease.

The CDR3 region has the DNA TGTGCCAGCAGCTTCGGGACAGGGGTTCGGGAGCAGTACTTC. Translated: CASSFGTGVREQYF. The chain uses TRBV5-6 and TRBJ2-7; 10 bases match TRBD1. From germline, CDR1 is SGHDT and CDR2 YYEEEE. This CDR3 has 14 residues. The V and J ends lost 2 bases and 7 bases, in that order; junction bases with no gene match: 6.

The chain is built from TRBV11-3 and TRBJ2-5; TRBD1 matches at 8 bases. CDR3 length equals 15 residues. V lost 1 base and J lost 5; bases outside the gene matches: 6. Germline V gene lookup returns CDR1 SGHNT and CDR2 YENEEA. For the CDR3, the DNA is TGTGCCAGCAGCTTAGGGACAGGGATCGGGGAGACCCAGTACTTC. Its translation: CASSLGTGIGETQYF.

The genes are TRBV28 and TRBJ2-7; D not certain. V was cut by 6 bases and J by 3 bases, with 12 bases left in between. This CDR3 region has 13 residues. Per the germline V gene, CDR1 is MDHEN and CDR2 is SYDVKM. DNA for the CDR3: TGTGCCAGCAGCTCCCCGACTGACTACGAGCAGTACTTC. Protein product: CASSSPTDYEQYF.

This clone was observed a few times. This chain joins TRBV3-1 (or the pseudogene TRBV3-2) and TRBJ1-2, with TRBD1 identical over 7 bases. V dropped 2 bases and J dropped 7; count of bases not matched to a gene: 10. Germline V lookup: CDR1 LGHDT, CDR2 YNNKEL (reference sequence). The CDR3 totals 15 residues. CDR3 nucleotides: TGTGCCAGCAGCCAACAACAGGGGCGGAGGGTTGGCTACACCTTC. This gives the protein CASSQQQGRRVGYTF.

The V call is TRBV12-3 or TRBV12-4, the J call TRBJ1-5; D unclear. Trimming took off 3 bases at V and 11 bases at J, with 11 bases between the two ends. The CDR3 runs to 12 residues. CDR3 amino acids: CASSFPPGSQHF. The CDR3 nucleotides read TGTGCCAGCAGTTTCCCCCCGGGGTCCCAGCATTTT.

This sequence joins TRBV7-2 and TRBJ1-5; unclear D gene. The V end was cut by 1 base, the J end by 7 bases, with 8 bases between. Germline V CDR1 and CDR2: SGHTA, FQGNSA. The CDR3 is 13 residues long. CDR3 region: CASSLVHPQPQHF. Written as DNA, the CDR3 is TGTGCCAGCAGCTTAGTACATCCCCAGCCCCAGCATTTT.

The chain uses TRBV24-1 and TRBJ2-2, with 10 bases lining up with TRBD1. J gave up 4 bases and V 4 bases, and 5 bases lay outside the gene matches. The germline V gene has CDR1 KGHDR and CDR2 SFDVKD. This CDR3 contains 16 residues. CDR3 DNA sequence: TGTGCCACCAGTGACCCCGGGACAGGGGCCACCGGGGAGCTGTTTTTT. This codes for CATSDPGTGATGELFF.

The chain links TRBV28 to TRBJ1-1; no reliable D call. V lost 6 bases to trimming and J lost 1 base, with 6 bases between them. Germline V gene lookup returns CDR1 MDHEN and CDR2 SYDVKM. This CDR3 contains 12 residues. The CDR3 protein is CASRTGNTEAFF. In nucleotides, the CDR3 is TGTGCCAGCAGGACGGGGAACACTGAAGCTTTCTTT.